The rows below give T cell receptor beta chains drawn from one sample of a study of blood T cell repertoires in COVID-19. Assay: immunoSEQ multiplex PCR; the TCRdb copy retains only in-frame clones and omits some. Among about 33,000 clones listed, around 88% were seen once. Material for sequencing was peripheral blood. These receptors all come from a human donor in a cohort sampled during active COVID-19. Each CDR3 is given with its conserved first and last residue. The D gene is left open where the match is weak.

v_gene,d_gene,CDR3aa
TRBV2,.,CASSEAGGNEQFF
TRBV15,.,CATSTAAQETQYF
TRBV11-2,TRBD2,CASSLDLERGYTDTQYF
TRBV19,TRBD2,CASSPGLANPNTGELFF
TRBV7-3,TRBD2,CASSLKRRGTLAGEHVDTQYF
TRBV18,.,CASSPPRGVATEAFF
TRBV4-2,TRBD2,CASSQLAGVSGADTQYF
TRBV5-1,.,CASSLDGASGYTF
TRBV2,.,CASSDGTRAEAFF
TRBV19,TRBD2,CASSIQRGGTDTQYF
TRBV5-6,.,CASSTTTKAQTGYTF
TRBV28,TRBD2,CAIRTSGRRMNETQYF
TRBV5-1,.,CASSHTGNPNTGELFF
TRBV6-5,.,CASSSVDDSYVGYTF
TRBV9,TRBD2,CASSPRTSGYNEQFF
TRBV28,TRBD2,CASRTSGRAYEQYF
TRBV2,.,CASSPPQGGNQETQYF
TRBV4-3,TRBD2,CASSQKLRTSRYQETQYF
TRBV5-1,.,CASSLRQGGETQYF
TRBV9,TRBD2,CASRGTSGSELSGELFF
TRBV5-1,TRBD2,CASSLVPRGSGASTDTQYF
TRBV4-2,TRBD2,CASSQDGLAGAQETQYF
TRBV12-3/TRBV12-4,.,CATVGEYGTEAFF
TRBV5-4,.,CASSNPTVTGYTF
TRBV4-2,TRBD2,CASSQELAGRTDTQYF
TRBV10-3,TRBD2,CAISETGLAGEQYF
TRBV6-6,.,CASSYSSRAEAFF
TRBV11-2,.,CASSLADFGGNIQYF
TRBV6-5,.,CASIPGGSGNTIYF
TRBV18,TRBD2,CASSPWTSGNNEQFF
TRBV29-1,TRBD2,CSVEGGGKETQYF
TRBV2,.,CASSGTVQSLPQHF
TRBV12-3/TRBV12-4,TRBD1,CASDRGYQETQYF
TRBV6-2/TRBV6-3,TRBD1,CASSSATGGGLTGELFF
TRBV4-1,.,CASSDGPGAEAFF
TRBV9,.,CASSAYRVGTNEQFF
TRBV5-5,.,CASSEGLMNTEAFF
TRBV6-2/TRBV6-3,TRBD2,CASSHRTSGTNYNEQFF
TRBV7-6,TRBD2,CASSTGTSGSTQYF
TRBV6-6,TRBD2,CASSYSTSGSGDEQFF